These T cell receptor beta chains were read from a single sample in a study of OX40 agonist ivuxolimab in advanced cancers. Profiling relied on immunoSEQ multiplex PCR, and the TCRdb table lists in-frame clones only, not all of them. The table has 58,000 or so clones, 83% seen once. Source: CD4+ or CD8+ T cells sorted from blood, taken in a trial of the OX40 agonist ivuxolimab. The source is an adult with an advanced solid tumor such as melanoma, head and neck, liver or kidney cancer. CDR3s include the opening cysteine and the closing phenylalanine or tryptophan. Clone size is stated in some rows and not others, as once, few, many or a class when expanded.

abundance	v_gene	j_gene	CDR3aa
-	TRBV7-9	TRBJ2-4	CASTSIEAKNIQYF
-	TRBV28	TRBJ1-5	CASKISIPNQPQHF
-	TRBV4-2	TRBJ2-4	CASSQDLRSHIQYF
once	TRBV7-2	TRBJ2-5	CASSLGRGSKTQYF
-	TRBV27	TRBJ1-2	CASSPDGNYGYTF
once	TRBV6-1	TRBJ1-2	CASSAISGRGYTF
-	TRBV7-2	TRBJ2-5	CASSLVSFEETQYF
-	TRBV10-3	TRBJ1-2	CAISDARDGGYTF
few	TRBV5-6	TRBJ1-3	CASSLQQRNTIYF
-	TRBV7-3	TRBJ2-3	CASSRAGEDTQYF
few	TRBV7-8	TRBJ2-3	CASSPYRLGTGTDTQYF
-	TRBV21-1	TRBJ1-5	CASNPGGVRNQPQHF
once	TRBV10-3	TRBJ2-1	CAIRMGDRFRQFF
-	TRBV19	TRBJ1-5	CASRTFRIGNQPQHF
-	TRBV27	TRBJ1-1	CASMSRLGKGTEAFF
-	TRBV2	TRBJ1-2	CASSVGQGAFYGYTF
-	TRBV28	TRBJ2-5	CASHSIETQYF
-	TRBV6-5	TRBJ2-1	CASMTGRVRNEQFF
-	TRBV4-3	TRBJ2-3	CASSQDPASGADTQYF
-	TRBV19	TRBJ2-4	CASSIYGAGNIQYF
-	TRBV11-3	TRBJ1-4	CASQTYMGEKLFF
once	TRBV28	TRBJ2-2	CASSLYRYKEHSGELFF
-	TRBV28	TRBJ2-6	CASREWGGSGANVLTF
-	TRBV5-4	TRBJ2-1	CASSAPGTTGGGEQFF
-	TRBV9	TRBJ1-6	CASSVGLARSPLHF
once	TRBV14	TRBJ1-2	CASSQGRGLGYYGYTF
-	TRBV6-4	TRBJ1-1	CASSREEGTEAFF
-	TRBV28	TRBJ1-4	CASSSPSEGTFYEKLFF
-	TRBV4-3	TRBJ2-1	CASSQYHSGTSGREQFF
-	TRBV5-6	TRBJ1-2	CASSLWGAGAYGYTF
-	TRBV4-1	TRBJ2-7	CASSLDRDYEQYF
-	TRBV28	TRBJ2-7	CASNRRRGFDEQYF
-	TRBV5-6	TRBJ2-1	CASSLTGGYNEQFF
-	TRBV9	TRBJ2-3	CASSARQFQFTDTQYF
-	TRBV18	TRBJ1-3	CASSPPGQGIGPSGNTIYF
-	TRBV28	TRBJ1-2	CASNPEPRGDGYTF
-	TRBV28	TRBJ1-3	CASSLPTYSGNTIYF
-	TRBV27	TRBJ1-2	CASRRQGRGYYGYTF
-	TRBV11-3	TRBJ2-7	CASTTPGGSNEQYF
-	TRBV11-1	TRBJ1-4	CASSVAHNEKLFF
-	TRBV6-1	TRBJ2-3	CASSATGMADTQYF
few	TRBV27	TRBJ1-2	CASSSGTTYGYTF
-	TRBV12-5	TRBJ2-7	CASGLDQGSEQYF
-	TRBV4-2	TRBJ1-4	CASSQVTEKLFF
few	TRBV30	TRBJ2-5	CAWTQGVQETQYF
-	TRBV7-3	TRBJ2-3	CASSSSPSTSADTQYF
-	TRBV18	TRBJ1-1	CASSPGTAGRAEAFF